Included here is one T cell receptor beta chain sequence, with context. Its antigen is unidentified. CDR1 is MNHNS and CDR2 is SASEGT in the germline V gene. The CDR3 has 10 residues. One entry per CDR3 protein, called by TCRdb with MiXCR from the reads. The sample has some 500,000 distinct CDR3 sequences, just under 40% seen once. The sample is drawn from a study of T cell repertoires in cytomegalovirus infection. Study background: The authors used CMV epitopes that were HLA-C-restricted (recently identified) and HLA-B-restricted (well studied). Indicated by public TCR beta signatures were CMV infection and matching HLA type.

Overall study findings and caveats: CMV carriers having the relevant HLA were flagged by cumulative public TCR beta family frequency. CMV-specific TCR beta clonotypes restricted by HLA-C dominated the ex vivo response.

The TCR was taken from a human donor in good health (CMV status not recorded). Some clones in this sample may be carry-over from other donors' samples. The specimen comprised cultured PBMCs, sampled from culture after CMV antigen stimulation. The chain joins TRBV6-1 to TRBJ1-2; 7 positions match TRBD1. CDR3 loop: CAGTVYGYTF. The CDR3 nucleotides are TGTGCTGGGACAGTCTATGGCTACACCTTC.